What follows are 12 T cell receptor beta chains derived from one specimen sequenced in a study of shared clonotypes between healthy human individuals. TCRdb keeps only in-frame clones here, not all; method: immunoSEQ multiplex PCR. The sample shows a few million clones, approximately 93% of them seen only once. Sequenced material: naive CD4+ T cells from PBMCs. Subset given: CD45RA+ positively selected. Every receptor here comes from a man aged 18 to 29 in good health. Some clones in this sample may be carry-over from other donors' samples.

About this clone itself: This same CDR3 is encoded by further DNA sequences in the sample. This chain connects TRBV9 to TRBJ2-5; no clear D gene. Germline CDR1 reads SGDLS; CDR2 reads YYNGEE. CDR3 length: 14 amino acids. Trimming pared 0 bases from V and 0 bases from J, leaving 6 bases between. The CDR3 DNA reads TGTGCCAGCAGCGTAGGCCCAAACCAAGAGACCCAGTACTTC. It encodes CASSVGPNQETQYF.

For this clone: The junction differs from germline at one of its ends, possibly a read error. The chain joins TRBV7-2 to TRBJ2-7; TRBD2 aligns across 7 bases. This CDR3 has 14 amino acids. Germline V gene sequence: CDR1 SGHTA, CDR2 FQGNSA. DNA of the CDR3: TGTGCCAGCAGCTTAGCGCGGGCGGGAGACCCCGCAACCTTC. Translating gives CASSLARAGDPATF.

This clone came up a few times. The V and J genes are TRBV28 and TRBJ1-1, with a tentative D call TRBD1 (5 bases). The V gene lost 4 bases and the J gene lost 8 bases, with 14 bases spanning the gap. The CDR3 is made up of 13 amino acids. Germline assignment: CDR1 MDHEN and CDR2 SYDVKM. CDR3: CASSSPRAREAFF. The CDR3 DNA is TGTGCCAGCAGTTCCCCCAGGGCAAGGGAAGCTTTCTTT.

The rearrangement uses TRBV9 and TRBJ2-7; 10 nucleotides line up with TRBD1. V dropped 0 bases and J dropped 2; count of bases not matched to a gene: 11. In germline, CDR1 is SGDLS, CDR2 YYNGEE. This CDR3 is built from 18 residues. This CDR3 is CASSVAPGQGMGAYEQYF. In nucleotides, the CDR3 is TGTGCCAGCAGCGTAGCACCGGGACAGGGGATGGGAGCCTACGAGCAGTACTTC.

The CDR3 DNA is TGTGCCAGCAGCTTAGATAGGGGGACAGGGGTTAGCAATCAGCCCCAGCATTTT. It encodes CASSLDRGTGVSNQPQHF. V and J are TRBV7-8 and TRBJ1-5; 10 bases match TRBD1. The CDR3 contains 18 residues. Trimming cost V 1 base and J 0 bases; bases outside gene matches: 6. CDR1 is SGHVS and CDR2 is FQNEAQ in the germline V gene.

The V call is TRBV7-2, the J call TRBJ1-2; maybe TRBD1 (6 bases). CDR1 SGHTA and CDR2 FQGNSA come from the germline V gene. The CDR3 contains 14 residues. Trimming pared 5 bases from V and 4 bases from J, leaving 14 bases between. CDR3 loop: CASSPTTGPYGYTF. The CDR3 nucleotides read TGTGCCAGCAGCCCGACGACAGGCCCCTATGGCTACACCTTC.

The chain joins TRBV25-1 to TRBJ1-1; 8 bases map to TRBD1. Per the germline V gene, CDR1 is MGHDK and CDR2 is SYGVNS. With V trimmed by 8 bases and J by 5 bases, 7 bases remained unmatched. This CDR3 is 13 amino acids long. In DNA form, the CDR3 reads TGTGCCAGCGGCCAGGGGGCGAGGACTGAAGCTTTCTTT. Translating it yields CASGQGARTEAFF.

This clone was seen just once. The chain's CDR3 is CATSRKKNTDYGYTF. Here the CDR3 DNA reads TGTGCCACCAGCAGAAAAAAAAACACTGACTATGGCTACACCTTC. The chain couples TRBV15 to TRBJ1-2, with D unresolved. V gave up 2 bases and J gave up 3 bases, with 13 bases separating them. The CDR3 covers 15 residues. Germline CDR1 and CDR2: LNHNV and YYDKDF (reference sequence).

The V and J genes are TRBV6-5 and TRBJ1-1, with D unclear. Germline CDR1 reads MNHEY; CDR2 reads SVGAGI. The CDR3 totals 15 residues. Trimming shortened V by 1 base and J by 1 base, and 10 bases separated the two germline ends. The CDR3 loop reads CASSYWRGGNTEAFF. The CDR3 DNA reads as TGTGCCAGCAGTTACTGGCGGGGTGGGAACACTGAAGCTTTCTTT.

This clone was counted once. This rearrangement joins TRBV14 to TRBJ2-1; tentative D call: TRBD1 (6 bases). CDR3 length: 15 amino acids. Trimming stripped 4 bases from V and 7 bases from J, with 17 bases between. The V gene's germline CDR1 is SGHDN and CDR2 FVKESK. Written as DNA, the CDR3 is TGTGCCAGCAGCCCCCTGGGGGCTGGCTGGAATGAGCAGTTCTTC. Protein sequence: CASSPLGAGWNEQFF.

Points on this clone: This sample also contains other DNA sequences that code for the same CDR3. The V call is TRBV5-1, the J call TRBJ1-1; tentatively, D is TRBD1 (6 bases). Trimming pared 2 bases from V and 5 bases from J, leaving 10 bases between. CDR3 length equals 13 residues. Germline V gene data show CDR1 as SGHRS and CDR2 as YFSETQ. CDR3 amino acids: CASSLQGPTEAFF. CDR3 DNA sequence: TGCGCCAGCAGCTTACAGGGCCCGACTGAAGCTTTCTTT.

The chain combines TRBV27 with TRBJ2-7, with TRBD1 matching over 10 bases. Germline CDR1 is MNHEY and CDR2 is SMNVEV (reference sequence). This CDR3 region has 15 residues. Trimming cost V 5 bases and J 5 bases; bases outside gene matches: 9. CDR3 region: CASSRGGTGVDEQYF. The CDR3 nucleotides read TGTGCCAGCAGTCGGGGTGGGACAGGGGTAGACGAGCAGTACTTC.